This TCR beta chain was sequenced for a study of blood T cell repertoires in COVID-19. In the study overall: Sites across the United States, Italy and Spain contributed samples from acute and convalescent COVID-19.

Authors' processing steps: Quantification of nucleated cells was approximated via reference gene primer amplification. TCRdb keeps only in-frame clones here, not all; method: immunoSEQ multiplex PCR. The D gene and trimming were derived from the DNA, and the V and J assignments and clone size from that table. The sample has approximately 31,000 clones, 85% seen once; the top ten hold 17%. The CDR3 length is 14 residues. Trimming took 5 bases from V and 6 from J; bases not matched to a gene: 7. Looked up from germline, CDR1 is MDHEN and CDR2 is SYDVKM. This sequence joins TRBV28 and TRBJ1-5, with 7 bases that match TRBD1. Sequencing was carried out using peripheral blood. The receptor was isolated from a woman aged 55-69 years with active COVID-19. CDR3 sequence (DNA): TGTGCCAGCAGTGCACAGGGGTACGGTCAGCCCCAGCATTTT. Protein product: CASSAQGYGQPQHF.